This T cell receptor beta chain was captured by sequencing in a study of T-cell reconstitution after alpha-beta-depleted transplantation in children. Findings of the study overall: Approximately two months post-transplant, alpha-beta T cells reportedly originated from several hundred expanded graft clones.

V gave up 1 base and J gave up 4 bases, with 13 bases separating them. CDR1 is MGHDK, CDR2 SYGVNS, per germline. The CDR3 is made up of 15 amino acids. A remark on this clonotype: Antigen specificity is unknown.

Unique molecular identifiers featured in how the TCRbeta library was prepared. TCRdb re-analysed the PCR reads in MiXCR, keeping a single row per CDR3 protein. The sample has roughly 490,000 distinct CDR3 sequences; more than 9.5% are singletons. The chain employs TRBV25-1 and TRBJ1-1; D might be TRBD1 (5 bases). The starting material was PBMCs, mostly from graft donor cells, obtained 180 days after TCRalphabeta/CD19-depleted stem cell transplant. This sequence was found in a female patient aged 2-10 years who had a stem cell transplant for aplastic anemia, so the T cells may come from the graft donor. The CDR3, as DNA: TGTGCCAGCAGTGAATGGGCAGGGAGGACCACTGAAGCTTTCTTT. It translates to CASSEWAGRTTEAFF.